This record covers a single TCR beta chain. Original handling: Reference gene primers were amplified, and this amplification served to estimate nucleated cell counts. Data came from immunoSEQ multiplex PCR; TCRdb stores just in-frame clones and leaves some out. The DNA was the basis for D and trimming; V, J and clone size are from that table. The sample lists 300,000 to 400,000 clones, 80% to 90% occurring once. This entry comes from a study of blood T cell repertoires in COVID-19. Study-wide context: Acute and convalescent COVID-19 samples came from the United States, Italy and Spain. The analysed material was cDNA or gDNA that came from T cells, B-cell-depleted T cells, or PBMCs.

Germline-derived CDR1 and CDR2 are SEHNR and FQNEAQ (reference sequence). V lost 5 bases to trimming and J lost 9 bases; unmatched junction nucleotides: 10. The CDR3 extends over 15 amino acids. Patients in Seattle were enrolled during active infection, then followed longitudinally. The receptor was isolated from a man aged 25 to 45 with COVID-19, enrolled during active disease. This chain joins TRBV7-9 and TRBJ2-1, with 10 bases matching TRBD1. Material for sequencing was peripheral blood. CDR3 coding DNA: TGTGCCAGCAGCCCTCCGGACAGGGGGATGATTGAGCAGTTCTTC. It specifies CASSPPDRGMIEQFF.